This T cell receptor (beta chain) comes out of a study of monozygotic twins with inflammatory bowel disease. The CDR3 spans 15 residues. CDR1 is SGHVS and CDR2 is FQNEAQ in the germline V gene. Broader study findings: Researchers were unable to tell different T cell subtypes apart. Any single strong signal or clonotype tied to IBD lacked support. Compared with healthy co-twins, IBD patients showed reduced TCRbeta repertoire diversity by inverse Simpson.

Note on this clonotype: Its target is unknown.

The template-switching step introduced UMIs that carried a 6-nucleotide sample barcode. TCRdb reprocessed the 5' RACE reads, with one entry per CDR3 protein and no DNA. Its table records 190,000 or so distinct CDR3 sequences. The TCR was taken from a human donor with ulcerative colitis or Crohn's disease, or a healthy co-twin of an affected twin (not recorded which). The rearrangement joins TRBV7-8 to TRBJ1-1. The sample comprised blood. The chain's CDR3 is CASSLVRTENTEAFF. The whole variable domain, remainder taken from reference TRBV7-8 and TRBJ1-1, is GAGVSQSPRYKVAKRGQDVALRCDPISGHVSLFWYQQALGQGPEFLTYFQNEAQLDKSGLPSDRFFAERPEGSVSTLKIQRTQQEDSAVYLCASSLVRTENTEAFFGQGTRLTVV.